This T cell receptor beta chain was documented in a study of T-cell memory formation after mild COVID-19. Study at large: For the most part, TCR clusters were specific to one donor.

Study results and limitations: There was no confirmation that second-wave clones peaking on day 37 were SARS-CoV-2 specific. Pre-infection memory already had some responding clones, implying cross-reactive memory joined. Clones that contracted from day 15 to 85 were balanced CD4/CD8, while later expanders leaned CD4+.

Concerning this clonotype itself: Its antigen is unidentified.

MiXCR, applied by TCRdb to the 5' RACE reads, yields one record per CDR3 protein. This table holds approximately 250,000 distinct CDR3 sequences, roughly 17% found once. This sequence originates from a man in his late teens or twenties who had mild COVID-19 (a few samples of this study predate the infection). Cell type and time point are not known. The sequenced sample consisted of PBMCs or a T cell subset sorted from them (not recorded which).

The CDR3 DNA reads TGCGCCAGCAGCTACCGGACAGGGGGCCGGAATGAGCAGTTCTTC. It is translated as CASSYRTGGRNEQFF. The chain recombines TRBV4-1 with TRBJ2-1; 11 positions agree with TRBD1. The CDR3 contains 15 residues. V lost 5 bases to trimming and J lost 7 bases; unmatched junction nucleotides: 7. Germline-derived CDR1 and CDR2 are MGHRA and YSYEKL.